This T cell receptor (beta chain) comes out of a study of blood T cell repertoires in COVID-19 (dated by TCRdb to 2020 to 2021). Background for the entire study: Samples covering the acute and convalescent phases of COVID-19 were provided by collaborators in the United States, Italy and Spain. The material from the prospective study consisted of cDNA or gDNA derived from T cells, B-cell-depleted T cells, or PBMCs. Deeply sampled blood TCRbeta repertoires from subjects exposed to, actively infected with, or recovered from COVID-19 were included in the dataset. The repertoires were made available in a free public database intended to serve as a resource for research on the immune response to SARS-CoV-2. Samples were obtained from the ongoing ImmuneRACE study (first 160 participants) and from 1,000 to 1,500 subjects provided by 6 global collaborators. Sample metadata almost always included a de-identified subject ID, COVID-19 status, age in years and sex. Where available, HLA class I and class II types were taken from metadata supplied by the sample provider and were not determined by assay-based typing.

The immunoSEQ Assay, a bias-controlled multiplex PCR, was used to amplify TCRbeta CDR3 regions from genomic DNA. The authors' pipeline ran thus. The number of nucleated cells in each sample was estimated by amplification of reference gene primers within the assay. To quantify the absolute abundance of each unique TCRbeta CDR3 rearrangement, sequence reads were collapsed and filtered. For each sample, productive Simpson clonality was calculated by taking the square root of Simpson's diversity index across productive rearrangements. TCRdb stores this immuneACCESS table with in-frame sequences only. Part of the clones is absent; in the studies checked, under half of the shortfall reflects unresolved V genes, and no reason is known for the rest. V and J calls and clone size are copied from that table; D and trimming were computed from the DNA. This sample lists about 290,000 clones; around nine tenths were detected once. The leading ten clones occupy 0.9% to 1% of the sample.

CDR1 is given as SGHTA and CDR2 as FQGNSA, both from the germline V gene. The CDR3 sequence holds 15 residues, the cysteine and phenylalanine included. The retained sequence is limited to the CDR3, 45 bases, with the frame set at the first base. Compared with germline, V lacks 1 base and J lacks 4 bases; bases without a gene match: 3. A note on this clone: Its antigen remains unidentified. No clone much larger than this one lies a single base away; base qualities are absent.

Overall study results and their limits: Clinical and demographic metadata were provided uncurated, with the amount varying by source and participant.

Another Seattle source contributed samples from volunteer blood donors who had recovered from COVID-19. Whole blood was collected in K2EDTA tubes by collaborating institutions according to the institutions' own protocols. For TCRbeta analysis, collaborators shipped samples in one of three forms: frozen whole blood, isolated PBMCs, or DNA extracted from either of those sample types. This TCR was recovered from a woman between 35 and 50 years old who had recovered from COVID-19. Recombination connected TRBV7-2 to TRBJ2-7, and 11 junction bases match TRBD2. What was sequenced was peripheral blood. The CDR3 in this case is CASSLDTSGGYEQYF. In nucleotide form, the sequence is TGTGCCAGCAGCTTAGATACTAGCGGGGGTTACGAGCAGTACTTC.